This TCR beta chain stems from a study of T cell repertoires in cytomegalovirus infection. Study at large: Epitope selection comprised recently identified HLA-C-restricted CMV epitopes and well-studied HLA-B-restricted CMV epitopes. Matching HLA type and CMV infection were both indicated by public TCR beta signatures. Study-level results: CMV carriers with the relevant HLA were identified by cumulative public TCR beta family frequency. The study found HLA-C-restricted CMV-specific TCR beta clonotypes dominating the ex vivo response.

A single record per CDR3 protein comes from TCRdb applying MiXCR to the reads. The data show 80,000 or so distinct CDR3 sequences, 20% to 30% seen once. About this clonotype itself: Its cognate antigen is unknown.

The sample in question was CD8+ T cells from cultured PBMCs, obtained from culture after CMV antigen stimulation. The sequence derives from a human donor in good health (CMV status not recorded). Some clones in this sample may be carry-over from other donors' samples.

The CDR3 here is CASSEGPVGGAKNIQYF. The CDR3 bases are TGTGCCAGCAGTGAGGGGCCCGTTGGGGGGGCCAAAAACATTCAGTACTTC. This sequence joins TRBV2 and TRBJ2-4, with D perhaps matching TRBD2 (6 bases). Germline V gene sequence: CDR1 SNHLY, CDR2 FYNNEI. The CDR3 covers 17 residues. V gave up 3 bases and J gave up 1 base, with 16 bases separating them.